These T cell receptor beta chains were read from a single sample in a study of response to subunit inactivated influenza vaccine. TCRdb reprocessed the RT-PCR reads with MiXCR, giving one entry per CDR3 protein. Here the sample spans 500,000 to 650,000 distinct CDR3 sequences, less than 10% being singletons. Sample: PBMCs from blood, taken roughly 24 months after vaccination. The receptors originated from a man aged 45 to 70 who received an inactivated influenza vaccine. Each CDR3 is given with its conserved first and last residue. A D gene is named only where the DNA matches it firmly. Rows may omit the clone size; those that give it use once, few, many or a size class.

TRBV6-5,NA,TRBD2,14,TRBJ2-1,CASVSGGAHNEQFF,TGTGCCAGCGTTAGCGGGGGGGCCCACAATGAGCAGTTCTTC
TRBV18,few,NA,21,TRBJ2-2,CASSPPRIAWPPPTNTGELFF,TGTGCCAGCTCACCACCGAGGATCGCGTGGCCCCCCCCGACAAACACCGGGGAGCTGTTTTTT
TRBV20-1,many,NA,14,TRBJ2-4,CSATGQLNKNIQYF,TGCAGTGCTACCGGACAGTTAAACAAAAACATTCAGTACTTC
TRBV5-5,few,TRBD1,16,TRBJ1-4,CASSPERGGLGEKLFF,TGTGCCAGCAGCCCCGAAAGAGGGGGCCTGGGGGAAAAACTGTTTTTT
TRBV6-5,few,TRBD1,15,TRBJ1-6,CASSYSGTGGVPLHF,TGTGCCAGCAGTTACTCCGGGACAGGGGGAGTTCCCCTCCACTTT
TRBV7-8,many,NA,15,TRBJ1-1,CASSQGRLMNTEAFF,TGTGCCAGCAGCCAAGGTCGTCTGATGAACACTGAAGCTTTCTTT
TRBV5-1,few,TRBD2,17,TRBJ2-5,CASSPGLAGGRSETQYF,TGCGCCAGCAGCCCGGGACTAGCGGGGGGCCGATCTGAGACCCAGTACTTC
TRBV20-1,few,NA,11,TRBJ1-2,CSGAFTYGYTF,TGCAGTGGAGCTTTTACCTATGGCTACACCTTC
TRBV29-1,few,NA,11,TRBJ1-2,CSGRGNYGYTF,TGCAGCGGCAGGGGCAACTATGGCTACACCTTC
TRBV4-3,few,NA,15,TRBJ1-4,CASSQAATTNEKLFF,TGCGCCAGCAGCCAAGCCGCCACAACTAATGAAAAACTGTTTTTT
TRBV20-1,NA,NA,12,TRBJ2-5,CSETGDEETQYF,TGCAGTGAAACGGGAGATGAAGAGACCCAGTACTTC
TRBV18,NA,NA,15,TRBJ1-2,CASSPTGGGDYGYTF,TGTGCCAGCTCACCAACGGGCGGAGGGGACTATGGCTACACCTTC
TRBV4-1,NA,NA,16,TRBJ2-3,CASSQVPGAPGDTQYF,TGCGCCAGCAGCCAAGTCCCCGGGGCCCCTGGGGATACGCAGTATTTT
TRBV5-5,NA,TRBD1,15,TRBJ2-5,CASSLNEGAQETQYF,TGTGCCAGCAGCCTCAACGAGGGGGCCCAAGAGACCCAGTACTTC
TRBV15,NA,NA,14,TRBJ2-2,CATSRRRNTGELFF,TGTGCCACCAGCAGGAGGAGGAACACCGGGGAGCTGTTTTTT
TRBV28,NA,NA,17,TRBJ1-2,CASSLQAVGTFNYGYTF,TGTGCCAGCAGTCTCCAAGCCGTCGGGACATTTAACTATGGCTACACCTTC
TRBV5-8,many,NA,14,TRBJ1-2,CASSRPGLAYGYTF,TGTGCCAGCAGCCGCCCGGGGCTAGCGTATGGCTACACCTTC
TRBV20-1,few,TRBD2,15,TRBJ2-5,CSARASGGRGETQYF,TGCAGTGCTAGGGCTAGCGGGGGGCGGGGAGAGACCCAGTACTTC
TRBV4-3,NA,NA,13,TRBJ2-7,CASSRGTSYEQYF,TGCGCCAGCAGCCGAGGGACCTCCTACGAGCAGTACTTC
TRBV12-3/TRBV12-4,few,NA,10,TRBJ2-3,CASSWGAQYF,TGTGCCAGCAGTTGGGGAGCGCAGTATTTT
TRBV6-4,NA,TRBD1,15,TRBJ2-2,CASREGAGGTGELFF,TGTGCCAGCAGAGAGGGGGCCGGTGGCACCGGGGAGCTGTTTTTT
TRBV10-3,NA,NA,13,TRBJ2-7,CAISLQGIDEQYF,TGTGCCATCAGTCTACAGGGAATCGACGAGCAGTACTTC
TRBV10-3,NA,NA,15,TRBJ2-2,CAIRTGLANTGELFF,TGTGCCATCAGGACAGGACTCGCGAACACCGGGGAGCTGTTTTTT
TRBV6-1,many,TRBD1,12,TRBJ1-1,CASNRGGLSAFF,TGTGCCAGTAACAGGGGCGGGTTGTCAGCTTTCTTT
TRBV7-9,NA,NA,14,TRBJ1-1,CASSFGDFNTEAFF,TGTGCCAGCAGCTTCGGGGACTTCAACACTGAAGCTTTCTTT
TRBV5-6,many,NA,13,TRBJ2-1,CASSLRLDNEQFF,TGTGCCAGCAGCCTCCGCCTGGACAATGAGCAGTTCTTC
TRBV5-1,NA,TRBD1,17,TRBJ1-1,CASSSTGTGGFGTEAFF,TGCGCCAGCAGCTCTACCGGGACAGGGGGCTTCGGCACTGAAGCTTTCTTT
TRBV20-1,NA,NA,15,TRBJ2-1,CSARDPRDSYNEQFF,TGCAGTGCTAGAGATCCCAGGGATTCCTACAATGAGCAGTTCTTC
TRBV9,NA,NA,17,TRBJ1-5,CASSRNPHTDSNQPQHF,TGTGCCAGCAGCCGCAACCCCCACACTGATAGCAATCAGCCCCAGCATTTT
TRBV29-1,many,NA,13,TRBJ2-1,CSVGNGYYNEQFF,TGCAGCGTTGGGAACGGATACTACAATGAGCAGTTCTTC
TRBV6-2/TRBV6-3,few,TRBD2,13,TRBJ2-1,CASKRDYYNEQFF,TGTGCCAGTAAAAGGGACTATTACAATGAGCAGTTCTTC
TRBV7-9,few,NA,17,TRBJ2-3,CASSSRFMRVVGDTQYF,TGTGCCAGCAGCTCCCGCTTCATGAGGGTAGTTGGAGATACGCAGTATTTT
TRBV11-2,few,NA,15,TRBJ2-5,CASSPLMTGRETQYF,TGTGCCAGCAGCCCTCTCATGACGGGGAGGGAGACCCAGTACTTC
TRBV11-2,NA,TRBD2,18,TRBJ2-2,CASRHPGLTISNTGELFF,TGTGCCAGCAGACACCCGGGACTAACCATTTCGAACACCGGGGAGCTGTTTTTT
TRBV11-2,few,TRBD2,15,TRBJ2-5,CASSKGVLAGETQYF,TGTGCCAGCAGCAAGGGGGTGCTAGCGGGAGAGACCCAGTACTTC
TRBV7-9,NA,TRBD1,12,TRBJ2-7,CASSRQGGEQYF,TGTGCCAGCAGCCGACAGGGGGGCGAGCAGTACTTC
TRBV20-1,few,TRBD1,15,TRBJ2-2,CSARDLGQGAGELFF,TGCAGTGCTAGAGATTTGGGACAGGGGGCCGGGGAGCTGTTTTTT
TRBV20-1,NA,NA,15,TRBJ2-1,CSASTGRVSYNEQFF,TGCAGTGCTAGTACGGGAAGGGTCTCCTACAATGAGCAGTTCTTC
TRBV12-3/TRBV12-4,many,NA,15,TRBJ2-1,CASSPLDSSYNEQFF,TGTGCCAGCAGTCCACTCGACAGCTCCTACAATGAGCAGTTCTTC
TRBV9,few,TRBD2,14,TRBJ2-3,CASSVRLATDTQYF,TGTGCCAGCAGCGTACGACTAGCCACAGATACGCAGTATTTT
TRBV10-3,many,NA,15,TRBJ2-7,CAIRNRFTSSYEQYF,TGTGCCATCCGTAACAGGTTCACGAGCTCCTACGAGCAGTACTTC
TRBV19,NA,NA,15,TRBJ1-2,CASSISATGTYGYTF,TGTGCCAGTAGTATCTCGGCGACGGGGACCTATGGCTACACCTTC
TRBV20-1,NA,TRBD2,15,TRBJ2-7,CSQGGRLAGAYEQYF,TGCAGTCAAGGGGGGAGACTAGCGGGAGCCTACGAGCAGTACTTC
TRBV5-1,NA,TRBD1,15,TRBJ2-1,CASSSGQGAPNEQFF,TGCGCCAGCAGCTCCGGACAGGGGGCGCCGAATGAGCAGTTCTTC
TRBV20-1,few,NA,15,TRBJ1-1,CSARDRRKLNTEAFF,TGCAGTGCTAGAGATCGCCGGAAATTGAACACTGAAGCTTTCTTT
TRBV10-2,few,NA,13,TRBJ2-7,CASSETGSYEQYF,TGCGCCAGCAGTGAGACAGGCTCCTACGAGCAGTACTTC
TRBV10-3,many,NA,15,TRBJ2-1,CAISESSTPFNEQFF,TGTGCCATCAGTGAGTCGAGTACGCCTTTCAATGAGCAGTTCTTC
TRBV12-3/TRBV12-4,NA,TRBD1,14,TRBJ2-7,CASSTGGFSYEQYF,TGTGCCAGCAGTACAGGGGGCTTCTCCTACGAGCAGTACTTC
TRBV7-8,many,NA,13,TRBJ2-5,CASSSGDQETQYF,TGTGCCAGCAGCTCAGGGGACCAAGAGACCCAGTACTTC
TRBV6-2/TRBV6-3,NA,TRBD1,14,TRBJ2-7,CASAGTGIIHEQYF,TGTGCCAGCGCAGGGACAGGGATAATCCACGAGCAGTACTTC
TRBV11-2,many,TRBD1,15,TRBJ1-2,CASSLALQGNYGYTF,TGTGCCAGCAGCTTAGCCCTACAGGGGAACTATGGCTACACCTTC
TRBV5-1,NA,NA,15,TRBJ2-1,CASSGGQGDWSEQFF,TGCGCCAGCAGCGGGGGGCAAGGGGATTGGAGTGAGCAGTTCTTC
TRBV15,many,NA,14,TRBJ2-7,CATSRPGQIYEQYF,TGTGCCACCAGCAGACCGGGACAAATCTACGAGCAGTACTTC
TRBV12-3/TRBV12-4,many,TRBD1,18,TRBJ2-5,CASSIYLRGQGVQETQYF,TGTGCCAGCAGTATATACCTCCGGGGCCAGGGGGTACAAGAGACCCAGTACTTC
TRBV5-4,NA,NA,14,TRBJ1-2,CASSYPGRFDGYTF,TGTGCCAGCAGCTACCCGGGACGGTTTGATGGCTACACCTTC
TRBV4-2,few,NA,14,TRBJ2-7,CASSQELRIHEQYF,TGTGCCAGCAGCCAAGAGTTGCGCATTCACGAGCAGTACTTC
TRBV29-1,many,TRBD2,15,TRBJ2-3,CSVGTGTTGTDTQYF,TGCAGCGTTGGGACCGGGACTACTGGCACAGATACGCAGTATTTT
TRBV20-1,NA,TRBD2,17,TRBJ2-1,CSARVQSGTASYNEQFF,TGCAGTGCTAGAGTTCAAAGCGGGACCGCCTCCTACAATGAGCAGTTCTTC
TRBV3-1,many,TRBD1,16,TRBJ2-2,CASSPSGTGEAGELFF,TGTGCCAGCAGCCCTTCCGGGACAGGGGAGGCCGGGGAGCTGTTTTTT
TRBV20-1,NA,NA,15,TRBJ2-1,CSARDVSGPYNEQFF,TGCAGTGCTAGAGATGTGTCAGGGCCCTACAATGAGCAGTTCTTC